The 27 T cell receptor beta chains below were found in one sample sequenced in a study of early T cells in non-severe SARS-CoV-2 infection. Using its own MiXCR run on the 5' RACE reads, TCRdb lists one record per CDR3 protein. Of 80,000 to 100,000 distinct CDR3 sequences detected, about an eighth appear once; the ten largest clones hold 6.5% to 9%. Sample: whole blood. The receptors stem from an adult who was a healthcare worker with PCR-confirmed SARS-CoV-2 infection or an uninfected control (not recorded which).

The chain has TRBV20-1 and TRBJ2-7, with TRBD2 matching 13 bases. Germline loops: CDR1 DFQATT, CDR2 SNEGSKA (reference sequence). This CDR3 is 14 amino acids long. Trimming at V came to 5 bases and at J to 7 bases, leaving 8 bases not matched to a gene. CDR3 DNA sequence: TGCAGTGCTCTACTAGCGGGAGGGCCGAGGGAGCAGTACTTC. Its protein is CSALLAGGPREQYF.

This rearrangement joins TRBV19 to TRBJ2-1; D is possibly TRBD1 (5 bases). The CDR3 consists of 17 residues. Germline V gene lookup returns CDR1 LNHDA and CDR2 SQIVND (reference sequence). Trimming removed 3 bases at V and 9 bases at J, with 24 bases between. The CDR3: CASSMPRPGAEVGEQFF. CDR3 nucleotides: TGTGCCAGTAGTATGCCCCGACCTGGGGCTGAGGTAGGTGAGCAGTTCTTC.

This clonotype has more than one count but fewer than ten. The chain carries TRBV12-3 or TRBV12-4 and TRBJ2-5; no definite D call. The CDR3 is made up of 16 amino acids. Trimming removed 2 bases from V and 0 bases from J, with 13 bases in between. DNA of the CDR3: TGTGCCAGCAGTTTAATGGAACATGCTTACCAAGAGACCCAGTACTTC. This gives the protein CASSLMEHAYQETQYF.

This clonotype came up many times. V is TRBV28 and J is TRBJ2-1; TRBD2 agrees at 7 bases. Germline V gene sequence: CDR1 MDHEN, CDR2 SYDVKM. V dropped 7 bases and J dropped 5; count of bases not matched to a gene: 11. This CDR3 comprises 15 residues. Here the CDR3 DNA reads TGTGCCAGCAAAGGAAGGCTAGCGGTCGACAATGAGCAGTTCTTC. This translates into CASKGRLAVDNEQFF. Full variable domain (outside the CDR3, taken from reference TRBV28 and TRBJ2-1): DVKVTQSSRYLVKRTGEKVFLECVQDMDHENMFWYRQDPGLGLRLIYFSYDVKMKEKGDIPEGYSVSREKKERFSLILESASTNQTSMYLCASKGRLAVDNEQFFGPGTRLTVL.

CDR3 in DNA: TGTGCCAGCAGTTTATTTGTAGGGGGGAATTCACCCCTCCACTTT. Translating it yields CASSLFVGGNSPLHF. The chain recombines TRBV27 with TRBJ1-6; D is possibly TRBD1 (6 bases). CDR1 is MNHEY, CDR2 SMNVEV, per germline (reference sequence). The CDR3 length is 15 residues. V was clipped by 1 base and J by 7 bases, with 11 bases between them.

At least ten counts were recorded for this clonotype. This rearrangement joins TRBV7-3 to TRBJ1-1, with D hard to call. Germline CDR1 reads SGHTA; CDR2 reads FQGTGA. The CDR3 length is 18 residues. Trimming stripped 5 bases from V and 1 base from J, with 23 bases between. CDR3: CASSVRPTSPIRNTEAFF. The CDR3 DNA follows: TGTGCCAGCAGCGTTCGACCCACTAGCCCTATCCGGAACACTGAAGCTTTCTTT.

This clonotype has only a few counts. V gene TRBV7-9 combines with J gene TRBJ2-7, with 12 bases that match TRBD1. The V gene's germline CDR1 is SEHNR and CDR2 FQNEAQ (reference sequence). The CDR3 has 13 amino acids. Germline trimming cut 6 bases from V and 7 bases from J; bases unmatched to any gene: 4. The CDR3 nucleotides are TGTGCCAGCAGGGGACAGGGGGCTAAAGAGCAGTACTTC. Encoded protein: CASRGQGAKEQYF. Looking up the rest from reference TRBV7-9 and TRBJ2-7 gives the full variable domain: DTGVSQNPRHKITKRGQNVTFRCDPISEHNRLYWYRQTLGQGPEFLTYFQNEAQLEKSRLLSDRFSAERPKGSFSTLEIQRTEQGDSAMYLCASRGQGAKEQYFGPGTRLTVT.

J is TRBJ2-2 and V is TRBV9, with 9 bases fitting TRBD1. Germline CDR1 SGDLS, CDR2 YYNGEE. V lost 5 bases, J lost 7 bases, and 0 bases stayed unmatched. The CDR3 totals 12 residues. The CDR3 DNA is TGTGCCAGCAGGACAGGGGGCGGGGAGCTGTTTTTT. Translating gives CASRTGGGELFF.

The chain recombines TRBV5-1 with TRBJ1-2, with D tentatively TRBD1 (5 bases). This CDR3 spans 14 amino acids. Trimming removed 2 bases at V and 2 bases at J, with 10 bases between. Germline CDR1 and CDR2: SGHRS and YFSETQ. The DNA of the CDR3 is TGCGCCAGCAGCTTTAACAGGCAAAACTATGGCTACACCTTC. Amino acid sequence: CASSFNRQNYGYTF.

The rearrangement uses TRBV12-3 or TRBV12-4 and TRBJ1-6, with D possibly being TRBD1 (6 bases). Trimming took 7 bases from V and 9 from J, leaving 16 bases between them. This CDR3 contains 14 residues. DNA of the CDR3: TGTGCCAGCACCCTGGACAGCCCAGGTTCACCCCTCCACTTT. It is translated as CASTLDSPGSPLHF.

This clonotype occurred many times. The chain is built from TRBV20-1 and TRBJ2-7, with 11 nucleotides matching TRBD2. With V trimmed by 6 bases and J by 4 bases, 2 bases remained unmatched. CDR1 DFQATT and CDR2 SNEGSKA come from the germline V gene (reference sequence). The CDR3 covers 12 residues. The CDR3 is CSAGTSGYEQYF. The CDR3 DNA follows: TGCAGTGCAGGGACTAGCGGTTACGAGCAGTACTTC.

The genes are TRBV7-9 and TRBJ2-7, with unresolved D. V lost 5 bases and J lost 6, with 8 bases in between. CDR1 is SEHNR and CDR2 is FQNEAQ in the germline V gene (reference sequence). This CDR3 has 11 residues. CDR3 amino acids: CASSRLTEQYF. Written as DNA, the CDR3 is TGTGCCAGCAGCCGACTTACCGAGCAGTACTTC.

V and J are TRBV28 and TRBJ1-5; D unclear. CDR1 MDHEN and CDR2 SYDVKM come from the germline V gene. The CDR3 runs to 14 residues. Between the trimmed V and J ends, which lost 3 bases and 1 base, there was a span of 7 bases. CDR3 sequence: CASSFGPSNQPQHF. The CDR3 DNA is TGTGCCAGCAGTTTCGGACCGAGCAATCAGCCCCAGCATTTT. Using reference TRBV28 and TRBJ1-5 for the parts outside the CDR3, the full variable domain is DVKVTQSSRYLVKRTGEKVFLECVQDMDHENMFWYRQDPGLGLRLIYFSYDVKMKEKGDIPEGYSVSREKKERFSLILESASTNQTSMYLCASSFGPSNQPQHFGDGTRLSIL.

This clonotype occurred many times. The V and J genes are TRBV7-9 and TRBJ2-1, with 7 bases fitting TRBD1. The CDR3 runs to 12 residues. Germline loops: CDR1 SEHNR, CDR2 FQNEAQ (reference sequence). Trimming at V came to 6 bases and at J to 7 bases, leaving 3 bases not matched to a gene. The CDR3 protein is CASRTDRNEQFF. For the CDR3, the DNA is TGTGCCAGCAGGACGGACAGGAATGAGCAGTTCTTC.

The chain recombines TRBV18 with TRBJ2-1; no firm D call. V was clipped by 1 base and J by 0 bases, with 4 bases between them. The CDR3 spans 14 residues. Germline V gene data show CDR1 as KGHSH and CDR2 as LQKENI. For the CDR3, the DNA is TGTGCCAGCTCACCACTTAGCTCCTACAATGAGCAGTTCTTC. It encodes CASSPLSSYNEQFF.

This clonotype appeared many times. This CDR3 reads CASTDGVSTEAFF. CDR3 DNA: TGTGCCAGCACCGACGGGGTATCCACTGAAGCTTTCTTT. J is TRBJ1-1 and V is TRBV7-9; D is undetermined. V lost 7 bases, J lost 4 bases, and 13 bases lay in between. Germline lookup yields CDR1 SEHNR and CDR2 FQNEAQ (reference sequence). This CDR3 comprises 13 residues. Supplemented by reference TRBV7-9 and TRBJ1-1, the full variable domain reads DTGVSQNPRHKITKRGQNVTFRCDPISEHNRLYWYRQTLGQGPEFLTYFQNEAQLEKSRLLSDRFSAERPKGSFSTLEIQRTEQGDSAMYLCASTDGVSTEAFFGQGTRLTVV.

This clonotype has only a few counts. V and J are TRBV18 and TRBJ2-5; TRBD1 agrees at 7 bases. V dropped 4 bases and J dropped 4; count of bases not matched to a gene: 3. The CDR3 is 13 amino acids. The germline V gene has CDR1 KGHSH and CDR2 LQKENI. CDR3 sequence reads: CASSLHRGETQYF. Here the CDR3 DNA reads TGTGCCAGCTCACTTCACAGGGGAGAGACCCAGTACTTC.

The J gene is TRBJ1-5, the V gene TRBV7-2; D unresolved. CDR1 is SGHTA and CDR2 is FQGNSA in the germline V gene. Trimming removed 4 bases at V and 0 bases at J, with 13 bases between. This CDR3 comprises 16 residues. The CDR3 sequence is CASSSSVATSNQPQHF. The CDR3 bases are TGTGCCAGCAGCTCCTCCGTGGCCACTAGCAATCAGCCCCAGCATTTT.

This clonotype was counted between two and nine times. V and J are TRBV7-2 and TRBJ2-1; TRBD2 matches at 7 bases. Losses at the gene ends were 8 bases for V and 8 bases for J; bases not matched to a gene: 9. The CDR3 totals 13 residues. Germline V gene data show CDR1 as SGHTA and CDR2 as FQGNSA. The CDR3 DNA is TGTGCCAGCCGTGAACCGGGGGGAGATGAGCAGTTCTTC. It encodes CASREPGGDEQFF. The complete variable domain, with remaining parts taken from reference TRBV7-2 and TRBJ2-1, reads GAGVSQSPSNKVTEKGKDVELRCDPISGHTALYWYRQSLGQGLEFLIYFQGNSAPDKSGLPSDRFSAERTGGSVSTLTIQRTQQEDSAVYLCASREPGGDEQFFGPGTRLTVL.

The CDR3 region is CASSASGRAYNEQFF. CDR3 nucleotides: TGTGCCAGCAGCGCTAGCGGGAGGGCCTACAATGAGCAGTTCTTC. The chain employs TRBV9 and TRBJ2-1, with 12 bases that match TRBD2. The CDR3 is made up of 15 amino acids. V dropped 3 bases and J dropped 2; count of bases not matched to a gene: 0. CDR1 is SGDLS, CDR2 YYNGEE, per germline.

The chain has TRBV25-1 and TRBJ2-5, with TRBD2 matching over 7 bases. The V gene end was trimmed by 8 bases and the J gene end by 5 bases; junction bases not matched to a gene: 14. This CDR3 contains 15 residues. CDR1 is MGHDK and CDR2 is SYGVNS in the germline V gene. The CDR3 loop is CASRDLAGVVETQYF. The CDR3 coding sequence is TGTGCCAGCCGCGACCTGGCGGGAGTGGTGGAGACCCAGTACTTC. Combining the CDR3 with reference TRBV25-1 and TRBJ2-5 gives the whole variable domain EADIYQTPRYLVIGTGKKITLECSQTMGHDKMYWYQQDPGMELHLIHYSYGVNSTEKGDLSSESTVSRIRTEHFPLTLESARPSHTSQYLCASRDLAGVVETQYFGPGTRLLVL.

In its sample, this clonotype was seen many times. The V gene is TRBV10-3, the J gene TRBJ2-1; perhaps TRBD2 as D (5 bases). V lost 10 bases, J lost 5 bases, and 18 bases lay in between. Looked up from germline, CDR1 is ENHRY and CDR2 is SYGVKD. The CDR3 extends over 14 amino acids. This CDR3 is CATRLINKDNEQFF. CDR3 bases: TGTGCCACCCGACTAATCAATAAGGACAATGAGCAGTTCTTC.

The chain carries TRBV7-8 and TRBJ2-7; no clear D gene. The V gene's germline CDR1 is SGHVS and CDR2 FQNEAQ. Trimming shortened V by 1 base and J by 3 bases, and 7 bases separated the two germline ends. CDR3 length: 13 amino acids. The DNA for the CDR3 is TGTGCCAGCAGCTTAGTCAGGAGCTACGAGCAGTACTTC. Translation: CASSLVRSYEQYF. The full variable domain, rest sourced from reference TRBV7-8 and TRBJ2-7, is GAGVSQSPRYKVAKRGQDVALRCDPISGHVSLFWYQQALGQGPEFLTYFQNEAQLDKSGLPSDRFFAERPEGSVSTLKIQRTQQEDSAVYLCASSLVRSYEQYFGPGTRLTVT.

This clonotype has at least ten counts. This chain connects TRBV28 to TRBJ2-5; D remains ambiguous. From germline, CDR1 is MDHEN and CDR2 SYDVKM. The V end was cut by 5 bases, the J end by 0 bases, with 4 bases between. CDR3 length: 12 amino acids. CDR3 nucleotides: TGTGCCAGCAGTCCCCACCAAGAGACCCAGTACTTC. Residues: CASSPHQETQYF.

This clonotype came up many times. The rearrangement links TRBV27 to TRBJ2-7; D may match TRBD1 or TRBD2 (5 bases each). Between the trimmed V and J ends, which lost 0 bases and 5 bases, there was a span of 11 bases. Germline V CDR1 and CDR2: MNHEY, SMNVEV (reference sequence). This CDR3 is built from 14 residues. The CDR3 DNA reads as TGTGCCAGCAGTTTATCTGCCTGGGGGAACGAGCAGTACTTC. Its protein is CASSLSAWGNEQYF.

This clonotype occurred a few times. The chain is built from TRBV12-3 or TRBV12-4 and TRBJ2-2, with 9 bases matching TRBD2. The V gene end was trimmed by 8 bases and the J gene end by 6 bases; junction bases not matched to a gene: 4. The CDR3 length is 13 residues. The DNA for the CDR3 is TGTGCCAGCCGTGGGACTAGCCCCGGGGAGCTGTTTTTT. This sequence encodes CASRGTSPGELFF.

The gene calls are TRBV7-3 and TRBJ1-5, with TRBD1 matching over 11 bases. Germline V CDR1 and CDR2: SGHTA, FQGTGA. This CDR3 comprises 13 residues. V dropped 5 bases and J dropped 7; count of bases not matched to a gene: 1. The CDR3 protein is CASSRDRGQPQHF. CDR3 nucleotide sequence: TGTGCCAGCAGCCGGGACAGGGGGCAGCCCCAGCATTTT. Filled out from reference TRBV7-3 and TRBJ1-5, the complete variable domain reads GAGVSQTPSNKVTEKGKYVELRCDPISGHTALYWYRQSLGQGPEFLIYFQGTGAADDSGLPNDRFFAVRPEGSVSTLKIQRTERGDSAVYLCASSRDRGQPQHFGDGTRLSIL.